This T cell receptor beta chain was sequenced during a study of cytomegalovirus exposure and HLA in healthy donors (TCRdb year 2017). With regard to the full study: An earlier analysis of several hundred of the donors reported 250 to 300 Gb of sequence data and roughly 120 million unique TCR beta sequences obtained from around 180 million T cells. HLA typing covered class I and class II loci at four-digit resolution. Donor age, sex, ethnicity and CMV serostatus were compiled together with the repertoire data. Typing coverage varied by locus: roughly 620-640 donors for A, B, C, DRB1 and DQB1; under 550 for DQA1; more than 600 for DPA1; 450 to 480 for DPB1. All discovery cohort repertoires had been generated on a single sequencing platform. A separate validation cohort of roughly 130 different subjects was used in addition to the roughly 670-subject first cohort. Among the roughly 410 genotyped donors, under 90% belonged to the genetic ancestry cluster associated with self-reported Caucasian donors. The study profiled the T cell repertoires of about 640 subjects by immunosequencing and related them to cytomegalovirus serostatus. A later genetic analysis used genome-wide SNP genotypes for 398 of the 666 donors, treating that subset as a discovery cohort. Rather than using new phenotypic data, the later analysis identified candidate immune exposures from TCR beta sequences and from how often those sequences occurred across donors. A later analysis re-analyzed previously published TCR beta repertoires from 666 donors and added high-resolution HLA genotyping to study TCR occurrence patterns. To decide whether each TCR beta V gene segment behaved as functional or pseudogenic, an earlier analysis of fewer than 750 of the donors relied on high-throughput TCR beta sequencing. About 300 gigabases of sequencing data and around 85 million unique TCR sequences made up an early release that covered 500 to 650 HLA-typed donors. The study aimed to test whether cataloging public T cell receptors could reveal signatures of past pathogen exposure. A few DR-DQ haplotypes were treated as single units for association and clustering because of strong linkage in the cohort. To predict cytomegalovirus infection status, the study brought together high-throughput TCR immunosequencing, statistical association of individual TCRs with disease status, and machine learning. Among several hundred genotyped donors of the cohort, an average of about 240,000 unique TCR beta nucleotide sequences was sequenced per donor, of which 15% to 20% were non-productive. Beyond this particular receptor, the publication reports: According to a later analysis, TCR association rates differed among HLA loci, with DRB1 alleles showing the most associated TCRs and HLA-C alleles showing the fewest. According to a later genetic analysis, donors in an Asian-associated ancestry cluster had fewer N-insertions in productive TCRs than the approximately 670-donor mean. Most TCR sequences were seen in very few donors, while some public TCRs were found in many individuals. In a later genetic analysis, a missense DCLRE1C variant was associated with V-gene and J-gene trimming of TCR beta chains, and the association was replicated in an independent cohort. Linkage disequilibrium might explain the correlated functional status among segregating V segments, but an unknown experimental factor could not be excluded. Some IMGT-functional V segments, including TRBV6-2 and TRBV6-3, could not be distinguished by the 87-base-pair reads and were therefore excluded. According to a later analysis, most CMV-associated TCR beta chains appeared to be HLA-restricted, and the HLA associations seemed to be driven largely by CMV exposure. Three of the identified cytomegalovirus-associated TCR beta chains were confirmed in vitro to be specific for cytomegalovirus antigens. HLA typing was unavailable for some donors at each locus, so association tests used only the typed subset. Several of the top co-occurrence clusters appeared to be linked to parvovirus B19, influenza, CMV and Epstein-Barr virus, according to a later analysis. The study listed 164 TCR beta chains as associated with cytomegalovirus. When HLA alleles, especially DR and DQ, strongly co-occurred, attributing TCR associations to individual alleles was difficult. A further reported finding was that TCR beta sequences accurately predicted the HLA-A and HLA-B alleles for most subjects in the first cohort. This cohort had only TCR beta chains sequenced, and the lack of alpha or paired-chain data limited which features could be detected. Broadly in line with IMGT annotations, most TCR beta V segments showed up in productive rearrangements about 87% or about 30% of the time in an earlier analysis of 587 of the donors. The authors suggested that the approach could potentially be generalized to other disease states and immunological phenotypes. Specific HLA alleles were associated with over 15,000 TCR beta sequences at a false discovery rate of 0.05 in a later analysis. The earlier analysis of nearly 600 of the donors excluded some 15 rarely observed V segments, including chromosome 9 orphons, because counts were too low. In a later analysis, HLA-associated TCR beta chains were found to be more clonally expanded and to have lower generation probabilities than equally common non-associated chains. The classifier was reported to diagnose cytomegalovirus status with high specificity and sensitivity in both the original cohort and the validation cohort. Immune exposure information for the cohort was limited to CMV serostatus. Roughly uniform sequencing depth across donors was assumed in presence/absence analyses, although this assumption may not hold. A group of highly shared sequence variants was considered likely to be a technical artifact of the sequencing pipeline.

The cohort consisted of some 730 healthy bone marrow donors. Cohort members were all nominally healthy when sampled, although unrecorded immune exposures were likely present. The donor was CMV seronegative and was included in the group of several hundred seronegative cohort members. A peripheral blood sample was provided by each donor, and peripheral blood mononuclear cells were used for TCR beta sequencing. The Qiagen DNeasy Blood Extraction Kit was used to extract genomic DNA from the blood cell samples. Measured from the cysteine to the phenylalanine, the CDR3 is 12 residues long. The retained sequence is limited to the CDR3, 36 bases, with the frame set at the first base. CDR1 SGHVS and CDR2 FQNEAQ are derived from the germline V gene. Between the V and J ends, shortened by 1 base and 4 bases respectively, the junction contains 4 bases. About this clone itself: Its antigen is unknown. Nothing much larger sits one base from this clone, and base qualities are not available.

Library construction relied on the immunoSEQ multiplex PCR assay. The multiplex PCR relied on a mix of 60 forward primers for TCR Vbeta segments and 13 reverse primers for TCR Jbeta segments. The CDR3 region of rearranged TCR beta genes was amplified from genomic DNA with a multiplex PCR assay. The Illumina HiSeq System was used to sequence the amplified TCR beta libraries as 87-base-pair reads. On the authors' methods: In a later analysis, tens of millions of unique TCR beta chains were counted across the 666 repertoires, and approximately 11 million of these chains were shared by at least two donors. A nearest-neighbor algorithm error-corrected the raw reads and collapsed the reads into unique sequences, merging closely related sequences to remove PCR and sequencing errors. Alignment of CDR3 sequences to IMGT reference sequences was used to assign V, D and J gene segments. For a sequence to be retained, a match of at least six nucleotides to both a V gene segment and a J gene segment was required. A rearrangement counted as productive if the CDR3 had no stop codons and remained in frame with V and J, and every other rearrangement counted as non-productive. Following IMGT convention, CDR3 was defined as the stretch from the second conserved V-encoded cysteine to the conserved J-encoded phenylalanine. The earlier analysis of more than 450 of the donors excluded sequences that lacked an unambiguous match to a single V gene segment. An earlier analysis of fewer than 650 of the donors classified V segments as functional when productive rearrangements were above 56.7% and as segregating when the standard deviation between donors was above 5%. A statistical classification framework was built to diagnose cytomegalovirus status from the catalog of TCR beta chain sequences. V and J gene assignment, in a later analysis, came from comparing TCR nucleotide sequences with IMGT/GENE-DB human TR gene sequences. A later analysis assigned CDR3 sequences and most-parsimonious VDJ recombination scenarios with the TCRdist pipeline. In a later analysis, each TCR beta chain was defined by its CDR3 amino acid sequence together with its V-gene family, and reads lacking a unique V-gene family were excluded. In a later analysis, approximately 590 highly shared, low-generation-probability nucleotide sequences were removed to address suspected cross-contamination and a sequencing artifact. A later analysis calculated a clonal expansion index for each public chain from normalized within-repertoire ranks of inferred template counts. A later analysis computed generation probabilities with a VDJ recombination model fitted to out-of-frame rearrangements, and checked the results against IGoR. Hypergeometric tests were used in a later analysis to score TCR-TCR, TCR-HLA and TCR-CMV co-occurrence, with a repertoire-size bias correction applied to the TCR pairs. In a later analysis, false discovery rates were estimated by permuting HLA or CMV assignments 20 times. In a later analysis, co-occurring TCRs were grouped using DBSCAN, and TCRdist sequence similarity was added for clustering within HLA-allele-positive subsets. Repertoires with fewer than 30,000 or more than 120,000 public chains, plus five repertoires with anomalous nucleotide sharing, were excluded from co-occurrence clustering. This immuneACCESS table, as held by TCRdb, lists in-frame sequences with V and J called but not all clones. Of the missing ones, under half trace to an unresolved V gene in checked studies; the others have no known cause. Clone size and the V and J calls come from that table; the DNA yielded D and trimming. Across this sample there are 100,000 to 150,000 clones, with 66% seen only once. Clones ranked in the top ten supply 1.5% of the sample.

The sequencing sample was made of PBMCs. The sequence joins TRBV7-8 to TRBJ2-5; the D gene lacks a confident call. This receptor was taken from a man aged 18 to 30 in good health and CMV-seronegative. The DNA reads TGTGCCAGCAGCTTAGTTCGAGAGACCCAGTACTTC. Its protein reads: CASSLVRETQYF.